This TCR beta chain was recorded in a study of post-analysis software for immune sequencing data. Study-level information: Recorded disease courses covered relapsing-remitting, secondary progressive and progressive-relapsing multiple sclerosis. Some patients had no subtype annotation.

Unique molecular identifiers were present in the TCR beta cDNA libraries. Each batch of roughly 0.95 to 10 million T cells produced some 500,000 cDNA molecules. TCRdb reprocessed the PCR reads via MiXCR and lists one record per CDR3 protein. The repertoire has fewer than 850,000 distinct CDR3 sequences, about 45% of them found once; the top ten carry over 4.5%. Comments on this clonotype: Antigen specificity is unknown.

Broader study findings: Pronounced co-clustering by F measure was evident among identically batched samples. For normalized Chao1 diversity, multiple sclerosis patients scored significantly lower than controls did.

Sequencing was performed on blood. The receptor was isolated from a girl between 10 and 17 years old with multiple sclerosis.

The CDR3 region has the DNA TGTGCCAGCAGTTACTCGACCGGGGCCAACGTCCTGACTTTC. Protein: CASSYSTGANVLTF. The chain uses TRBV6-2 or TRBV6-3 and TRBJ2-6, with D uncertain. The length of the CDR3 is 14 residues. Deletions cut 0 bases from V and 4 bases from J, with 4 bases between. Looked up from germline, CDR1 is MNHEY and CDR2 is SVGEGT.